This is a list of T cell receptor beta chains from one sample in a study of cytomegalovirus exposure and HLA in healthy donors. TCRdb's table, derived via immunoSEQ multiplex PCR, lists solely in-frame clones and lacks some. The table lists over 200,000 clones, over 65% of them singletons. Input material: PBMCs. Receptors were obtained from a human donor in good health. Both conserved end residues are trimmed from each CDR3. A D gene is named only where the DNA matches it firmly.

D: TRBD2
J: TRBJ2-5
V: TRBV7-2
CDR3: ASSLLGLAIQETQY

D: .
J: TRBJ1-1
V: TRBV5-6
CDR3: ASSLRQYTEAF

D: .
J: TRBJ2-3
V: TRBV5-4
CDR3: ASSLALGRARTDTQY

D: TRBD2
J: TRBJ2-3
V: TRBV5-4
CDR3: ASSSIAGGPADTQY

D: .
J: TRBJ2-7
V: TRBV7-6
CDR3: ASSTDRGIGEQY

D: TRBD2
J: TRBJ2-7
V: TRBV2
CDR3: ASSEARGLATEQY

D: TRBD2
J: TRBJ2-7
V: TRBV5-1
CDR3: ASSLALGGSYEQY

D: TRBD2
J: TRBJ2-7
V: TRBV4-3
CDR3: ASSLTSGSSYEQY

D: TRBD1
J: TRBJ2-3
V: TRBV7-9
CDR3: ASSLGQGGYTDTQY

D: TRBD1
J: TRBJ2-7
V: TRBV10-1
CDR3: ASSGRDRVYEQY

D: .
J: TRBJ2-1
V: TRBV7-9
CDR3: ASSSPPRFSVHNEQF

D: .
J: TRBJ1-1
V: TRBV25-1
CDR3: ASSEGPTSNTEAF

D: TRBD2
J: TRBJ2-3
V: TRBV10-3
CDR3: AISEYLAGGLPIGTDTQY

D: .
J: TRBJ1-1
V: TRBV29-1
CDR3: SIRMQAQNTEAF

D: TRBD1
J: TRBJ1-1
V: TRBV5-5
CDR3: ASSLTGTANTEAF

D: TRBD1
J: TRBJ2-7
V: TRBV7-9
CDR3: SSSFGRGIAYEQY

D: .
J: TRBJ1-5
V: TRBV15
CDR3: ATSRDRRGGILYSNQPQH

D: .
J: TRBJ2-5
V: TRBV30
CDR3: AWSGAAQETQY

D: TRBD2
J: TRBJ2-3
V: TRBV14
CDR3: ASSPGLVALSTDTQY

D: .
J: TRBJ2-3
V: TRBV6-5
CDR3: ASSYRGREADTQY

D: TRBD1
J: TRBJ1-2
V: TRBV9
CDR3: ASSDRPGTGGDDGYGYT